This TCR beta chain is drawn from a study of cytomegalovirus exposure and HLA in healthy donors (dated by TCRdb to about 2017). Concerning the study at large: An earlier analysis of some 600 of the donors reported 250 to 300 Gb of sequence data and around 100 million unique TCR beta sequences obtained from about 179 million T cells. An early release that covered around 590 HLA-typed donors contained about 300 gigabases of sequencing data and 70 million to 100 million unique TCR sequences. Among the approximately 400 genotyped donors, around 81% belonged to the genetic ancestry cluster associated with self-reported Caucasian donors. The study was designed to test whether signatures of past pathogen exposure could be identified by cataloging public T cell receptors. The study used immunosequencing to profile the T cell repertoires of some 600 subjects and linked those repertoires to cytomegalovirus serostatus. A separate validation cohort of over 95 different subjects was used in addition to the roughly 670-subject first cohort. To predict cytomegalovirus infection status, the study brought together high-throughput TCR immunosequencing, statistical association of individual TCRs with disease status, and machine learning. In a later analysis, previously published TCR beta repertoires from about 670 donors were re-analyzed and high-resolution HLA genotyping was added so that TCR occurrence patterns could be studied. Rather than using new phenotypic data, the later analysis identified candidate immune exposures from TCR beta sequences and from how often those sequences occurred across donors. To decide whether each TCR beta V gene segment behaved as functional or pseudogenic, an earlier analysis of some 600 of the donors relied on high-throughput TCR beta sequencing. Donor age, sex, ethnicity and CMV serostatus were collected together with the repertoire data. In a later genetic analysis, genome-wide SNP genotypes for about 55% of the 666 donors were used, and that subset was treated as a discovery cohort. All discovery cohort repertoires had been generated using a single sequencing platform. Class I and class II HLA loci were covered by the typing at four-digit resolution. The number of typed donors differed by locus: about 620-640 for A, B, C, DRB1 and DQB1; 500 to 550 for DQA1; around 610 for DPA1; and around 470 for DPB1. A few DR-DQ haplotypes were treated as single units for association and clustering because of strong linkage in the cohort. Across roughly 420 genotyped donors of the cohort, an average of about 200,000 unique TCR beta nucleotide sequences per donor were sequenced, and around 20% of those sequences were non-productive.

Overall study results and their limits: In both the original and validation cohorts, the classifier was reported to diagnose cytomegalovirus status with high specificity and sensitivity. Correlated functional status among segregating V segments might be attributable to linkage disequilibrium, but an unknown experimental factor could not be ruled out. Immune exposure information for the cohort was limited to CMV serostatus. In a later analysis, about 16,000 TCR beta sequences were associated with specific HLA alleles at a false discovery rate of 0.05. HLA typing was unavailable for some donors at each locus, so association tests used only the typed subset. In a later analysis, several top co-occurrence clusters were reported to appear linked to parvovirus B19, influenza, CMV and Epstein-Barr virus. Roughly uniform sequencing depth across donors was assumed in presence/absence analyses, although this assumption may not hold. While some public TCRs were present in many individuals, most TCR sequences turned up only very rarely across donors. Strong co-occurrence of HLA alleles, especially DR and DQ, made assigning TCR associations to individual alleles difficult. According to the authors, the approach could potentially be generalized to other disease states and immunological phenotypes. A further reported finding was that TCR beta sequences accurately predicted the HLA-A and HLA-B alleles for most subjects in the first cohort. A group of highly shared sequence variants was considered likely to be a technical artifact of the sequencing pipeline. Because counts were too low, under 20 rarely observed V segments, including chromosome 9 orphons, were left out of the earlier analysis of a few hundred of the donors. According to a later analysis, most CMV-associated TCR beta chains appeared to be HLA-restricted, and the HLA associations seemed to be driven largely by CMV exposure. In an earlier analysis of under 600 of the donors, most TCR beta V segments were observed in productive rearrangements about 90% or about 30% of the time, broadly matching IMGT annotations. The 87-base-pair reads could not distinguish some IMGT-functional V segments, including TRBV6-2 and TRBV6-3, so those segments were excluded. Compared with the roughly 670-donor mean, donors in an Asian-associated ancestry cluster had fewer N-insertions in productive TCRs, according to a later genetic analysis. An association between a missense DCLRE1C variant and V-gene and J-gene trimming of TCR beta chains was found in a later genetic analysis and replicated in an independent cohort. This cohort had only TCR beta chains sequenced, and the lack of alpha or paired-chain data limited which features could be detected. In a later analysis, HLA-associated TCR beta chains showed more clonal expansion and lower generation probabilities than non-associated chains that were equally common. The study listed 164 TCR beta chains as associated with cytomegalovirus. In vitro tests confirmed that a few of the cytomegalovirus-associated TCR beta chains recognize cytomegalovirus antigens. A later analysis found that TCR association rates varied across HLA loci, with DRB1 alleles showing the most associated TCRs and HLA-C alleles the fewest.

The junction shows trimming of 0 bases on V and 5 bases on J, plus 5 bases between the germline ends. The germline V gene sets CDR1 to SGHTA and CDR2 to FQGNSA. Counted from cysteine to phenylalanine, this CDR3 has 13 amino acids. The CDR3 DNA has 39 bases and is translated from base 1. In the case of this clone: Its antigen specificity is not known. Per-nucleotide qualities are absent, and no much larger clonotype sits a single base away.

The library was generated by the immunoSEQ multiplex PCR assay. The multiplex PCR relied on a mix of 60 forward primers for TCR Vbeta segments and 13 reverse primers for TCR Jbeta segments. A multiplex PCR assay on genomic DNA amplified the CDR3 region of rearranged TCR beta genes. On the Illumina HiSeq System, the amplified TCR beta libraries were sequenced as 87-base-pair reads. As for the original processing: A later analysis counted about 80 million unique TCR beta chains across the 666 repertoires, and some 12 million of these chains were shared by at least two donors. Raw reads were error-corrected and collapsed into unique sequences by a nearest-neighbor algorithm in which closely related sequences were merged to remove PCR and sequencing errors. Alignment of CDR3 sequences to IMGT reference sequences was used to assign V, D and J gene segments. For a sequence to be retained, a match of at least six nucleotides was required to both a V gene segment and a J gene segment. Rearrangements were called productive when the CDR3 lacked stop codons and stayed in frame with V and J; all others were non-productive. CDR3 was defined by IMGT convention, running from the second conserved V-encoded cysteine to the conserved J-encoded phenylalanine. Sequences without an unambiguous match to a single V gene segment were excluded from the earlier analysis of approximately 560 of the donors. In an earlier analysis of roughly 500 of the donors, V segments were called functional above 56.7% productive rearrangements and were called segregating when the between-donor standard deviation exceeded 5%. A statistical classification framework was developed to diagnose cytomegalovirus status using the catalog of TCR beta chain sequences. V and J gene assignment, in a later analysis, came from comparing TCR nucleotide sequences with IMGT/GENE-DB human TR gene sequences. Using the TCRdist pipeline, a later analysis assigned CDR3 sequences along with most-parsimonious VDJ recombination scenarios. In a later analysis, each TCR beta chain was defined by its CDR3 amino acid sequence together with its V-gene family, and reads without a unique V-gene family were excluded. A later analysis removed 500 to 600 highly shared, low-generation-probability nucleotide sequences to deal with suspected cross-contamination and a sequencing artifact. In a later analysis, a clonal expansion index for each public chain was calculated from normalized within-repertoire ranks of inferred template counts. In a later analysis, generation probabilities were computed with a VDJ recombination model fitted to out-of-frame rearrangements, and the resulting probabilities were checked against IGoR. Hypergeometric tests were used in a later analysis to score TCR-TCR, TCR-HLA and TCR-CMV co-occurrence, with a repertoire-size bias correction applied to the TCR pairs. A later analysis estimated false discovery rates by permuting HLA or CMV assignments 20 times. In a later analysis, co-occurring TCRs were grouped using DBSCAN, with TCRdist sequence similarity added in when clustering inside HLA-allele-positive subsets. For co-occurrence clustering, repertoires with fewer than 30,000 or more than 120,000 public chains were excluded, along with a handful of repertoires with anomalous nucleotide sharing. As stored in TCRdb, this immuneACCESS dataset retains in-frame rearrangements with V and J assigned. A fraction of the clones does not appear; measured against another copy, unresolved V genes explain less than half of the discrepancy, and the remainder lacks a known reason. V, J and clone size were drawn from that table, and D and trimming were deduced from the DNA. The sample includes around 130,000 clones, with around four fifths observed a single time. The biggest ten clones account for under 6% of the sample.

The cohort was made up of roughly 670 healthy bone marrow donors. All cohort members were sampled while nominally healthy, although unrecorded immune exposures were likely present. The donor tested CMV seronegative and was one of the 352 seronegative cohort members. Each donor provided a peripheral blood sample, and peripheral blood mononuclear cells were used for TCR beta sequencing. Genomic DNA extraction from the blood cell samples was performed with the Qiagen DNeasy Blood Extraction Kit. The origin of this receptor is a man aged 25-45 years in good health and CMV-seronegative. The sample comprised PBMCs. The sequence links TRBV7-2 to TRBJ2-1, with the D gene call left open. The bases read TGTGCCAGCAGCTTAGCTGGGCACAATGAGCAGTTCTTC. Its protein is CASSLAGHNEQFF. The entire variable domain, with the stretches around the CDR3 drawn from the reference TRBV7-2 and TRBJ2-1 proteins, is GAGVSQSPSNKVTEKGKDVELRCDPISGHTALYWYRQSLGQGLEFLIYFQGNSAPDKSGLPSDRFSAERTGGSVSTLTIQRTQQEDSAVYLCASSLAGHNEQFFGPGTRLTVL.